Many counts were recorded for the clone carrying this TCR beta chain. Its target is unknown. These data belong to a study of human T cells and chemical hapten exposure. TCRdb analysed the RACE reads with MiXCR anew, one entry per CDR3 protein. The data contain fewer than 500,000 distinct CDR3 sequences, roughly 4.8% of them singletons. Time point defined: patch test 1, 2 weeks after DPC sensitization. Indicated treatment: therapeutic diphenylcyclopropenone sensitization with weekly scalp DPC. Sample donors consisted of patients with alopecia, aged 18 to 70 years, who were suitable for DPC. Broader study findings: Healthy individuals' immune responses may differ from those of donors, who had alopecia. Relative to control repertoires, expanded TCRs gave rise to significantly more large CDR3 similarity clusters.

The CDR3 is made up of 15 amino acids. Trimming stripped 4 bases from V and 0 bases from J, with 10 bases between. Per the germline V gene, CDR1 is SGDLS and CDR2 is YYNGEE. This chain uses TRBV9 with TRBJ2-2; tentatively, D is TRBD1 (5 bases). This receptor was obtained from a woman between 45 and 60 years old with alopecia areata. Some clones in this sample may be carry-over from other donors' samples. The specimen was whole blood, collected in connection with sensitization to the hapten diphenylcyclopropenone (DPC). CDR3 DNA: TGTGCCAGCAGCATTAGGACAACGAACACCGGGGAGCTGTTTTTT. Protein product: CASSIRTTNTGELFF.